This TCR beta chain was identified during a study of circulating and synovial CD4+ cells in juvenile arthritis. Findings and caveats of the study: Compared with bulk blood, circulating pathogenic-like lymphocytes shared substantially more CDR3 sequences with synovial T cells.

As regards this clone: Its antigen is currently unknown.

Using immunoSEQ multiplex PCR, the repertoire was profiled, and TCRdb retains in-frame clones only, with some absent. The sample has approximately 36,000 clones, roughly 94% seen once. V gave up 2 bases and J gave up 4 bases, with 8 bases separating them. In germline, CDR1 is MNHNS, CDR2 SASEGT. The CDR3 is made up of 13 amino acids. The clonotype was recovered from a human donor with juvenile idiopathic arthritis. The source material was CD4+ T cells from blood. The rearrangement uses TRBV6-1 and TRBJ1-1; maybe TRBD1 (6 bases). The CDR3 spells CASSEQGFTEAFF. The CDR3 DNA is TGTGCCAGCAGTGAACAGGGGTTCACTGAAGCTTTCTTT.